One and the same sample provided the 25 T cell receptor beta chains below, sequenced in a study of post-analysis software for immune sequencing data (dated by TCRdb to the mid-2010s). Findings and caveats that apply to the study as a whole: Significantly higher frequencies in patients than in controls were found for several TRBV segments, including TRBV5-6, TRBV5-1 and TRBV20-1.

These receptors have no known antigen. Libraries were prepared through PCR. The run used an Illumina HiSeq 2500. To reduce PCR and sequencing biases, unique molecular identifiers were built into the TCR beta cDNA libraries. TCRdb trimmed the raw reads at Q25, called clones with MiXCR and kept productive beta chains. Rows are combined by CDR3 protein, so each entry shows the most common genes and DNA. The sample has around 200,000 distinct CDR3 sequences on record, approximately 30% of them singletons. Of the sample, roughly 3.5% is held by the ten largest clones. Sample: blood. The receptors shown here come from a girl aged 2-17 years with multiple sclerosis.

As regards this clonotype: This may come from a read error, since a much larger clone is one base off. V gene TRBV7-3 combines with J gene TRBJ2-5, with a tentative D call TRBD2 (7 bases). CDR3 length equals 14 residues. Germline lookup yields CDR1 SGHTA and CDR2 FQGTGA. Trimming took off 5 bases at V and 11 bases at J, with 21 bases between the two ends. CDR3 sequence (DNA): TGTGCCAGCAGCCCCCTTGGGGGGGACAATGAGCAGTACTTC. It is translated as CASSPLGGDNEQYF. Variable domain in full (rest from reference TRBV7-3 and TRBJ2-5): GAGVSQTPSNKVTEKGKYVELRCDPISGHTALYWYRQSLGQGPEFLIYFQGTGAADDSGLPNDRFFAVRPEGSVSTLKIQRTERGDSAVYLCASSPLGGDNEQYFGPGTRLLVL.

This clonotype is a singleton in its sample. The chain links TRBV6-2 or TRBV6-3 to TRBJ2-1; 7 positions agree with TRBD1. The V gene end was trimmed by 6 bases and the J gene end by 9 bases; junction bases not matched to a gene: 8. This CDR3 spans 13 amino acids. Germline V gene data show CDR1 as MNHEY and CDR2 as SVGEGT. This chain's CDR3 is CASSPTGLGEQFF. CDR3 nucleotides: TGTGCCAGCAGCCCGACAGGGTTGGGTGAGCAGTTCTTC.

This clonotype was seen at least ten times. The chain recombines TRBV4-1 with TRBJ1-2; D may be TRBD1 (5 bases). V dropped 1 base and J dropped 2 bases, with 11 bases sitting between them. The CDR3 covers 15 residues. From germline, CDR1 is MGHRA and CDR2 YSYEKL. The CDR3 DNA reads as TGCGCCAGCAGCCAAGTAGGCAGGGTGAACTATGGCTACACCTTC. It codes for CASSQVGRVNYGYTF.

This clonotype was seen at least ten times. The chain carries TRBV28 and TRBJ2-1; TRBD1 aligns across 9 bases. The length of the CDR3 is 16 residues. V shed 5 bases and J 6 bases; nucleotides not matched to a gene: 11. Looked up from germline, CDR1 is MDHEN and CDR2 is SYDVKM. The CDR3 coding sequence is TGTGCCAGCAGTCCCCTCGGGACAGGGTTCCTCAATGAGCAGTTCTTC. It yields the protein CASSPLGTGFLNEQFF.

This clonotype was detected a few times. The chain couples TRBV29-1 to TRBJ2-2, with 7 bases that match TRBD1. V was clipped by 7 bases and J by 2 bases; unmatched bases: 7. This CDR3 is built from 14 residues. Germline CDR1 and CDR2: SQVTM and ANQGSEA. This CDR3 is CSASGQLNTGELFF. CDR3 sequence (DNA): TGCAGCGCTTCGGGACAGCTAAACACCGGGGAGCTGTTTTTT.

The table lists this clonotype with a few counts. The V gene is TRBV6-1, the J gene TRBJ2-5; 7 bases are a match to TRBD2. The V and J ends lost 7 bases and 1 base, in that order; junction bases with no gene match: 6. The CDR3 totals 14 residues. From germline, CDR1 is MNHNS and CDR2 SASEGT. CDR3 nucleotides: TGTGCCAGCACCGCCCGGACTAGCCAAGAGACCCAGTACTTC. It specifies CASTARTSQETQYF.

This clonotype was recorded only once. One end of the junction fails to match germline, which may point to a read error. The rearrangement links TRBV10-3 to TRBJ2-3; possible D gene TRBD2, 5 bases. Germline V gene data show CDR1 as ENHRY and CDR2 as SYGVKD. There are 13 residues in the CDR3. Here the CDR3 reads CAISDLDPGYAVF. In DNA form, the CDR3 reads TGTGCCATCAGTGATCTGGACCCGGGATACGCAGTATTT.

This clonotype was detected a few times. In DNA form, the CDR3 reads TGTGCCACCAGTGCGGGGAGACAGACAACTTACAATGAGCAGTTCTTC. Translating it yields CATSAGRQTTYNEQFF. This chain links TRBV24-1 with TRBJ2-1; D tentatively reads TRBD1 or TRBD2 (5 bases each). V lost 5 bases to trimming and J lost 4 bases, with 17 bases between them. Germline loops: CDR1 KGHDR, CDR2 SFDVKD. The CDR3 covers 16 residues.

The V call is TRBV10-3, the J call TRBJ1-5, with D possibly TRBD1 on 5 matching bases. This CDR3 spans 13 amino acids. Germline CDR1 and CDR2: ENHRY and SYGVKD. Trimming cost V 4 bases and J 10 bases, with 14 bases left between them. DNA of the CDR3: TGTGCCATCAGTGGGGACCTCGGTGGTCCCCAGCATTTT. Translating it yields CAISGDLGGPQHF.

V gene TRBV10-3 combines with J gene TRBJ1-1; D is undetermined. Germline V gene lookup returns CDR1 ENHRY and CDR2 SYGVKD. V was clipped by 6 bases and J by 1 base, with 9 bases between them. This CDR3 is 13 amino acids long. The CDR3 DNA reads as TGTGCCATCAGGAAGAAGAGGAACACTGAAGCTTTCTTT. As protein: CAIRKKRNTEAFF.

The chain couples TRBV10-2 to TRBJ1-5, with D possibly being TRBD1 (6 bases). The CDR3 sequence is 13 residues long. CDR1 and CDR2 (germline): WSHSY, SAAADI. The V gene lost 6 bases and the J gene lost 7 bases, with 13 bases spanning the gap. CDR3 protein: CASRENRAQPQHF. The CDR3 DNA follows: TGCGCCAGCAGGGAGAACAGGGCCCAGCCCCAGCATTTT.

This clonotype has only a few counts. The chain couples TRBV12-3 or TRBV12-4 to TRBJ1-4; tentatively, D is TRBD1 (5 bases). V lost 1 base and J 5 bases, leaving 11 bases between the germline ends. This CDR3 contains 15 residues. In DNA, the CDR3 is TGTGCCAGCAGTTTAGGGGGCAGTCAGAATGAAAAACTGTTTTTT. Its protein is CASSLGGSQNEKLFF.

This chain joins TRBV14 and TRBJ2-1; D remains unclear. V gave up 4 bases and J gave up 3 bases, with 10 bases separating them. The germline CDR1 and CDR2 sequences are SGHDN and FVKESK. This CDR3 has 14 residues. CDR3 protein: CASSPRTIYNEQFF. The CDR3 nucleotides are TGTGCCAGCAGCCCGCGGACCATCTACAATGAGCAGTTCTTC.

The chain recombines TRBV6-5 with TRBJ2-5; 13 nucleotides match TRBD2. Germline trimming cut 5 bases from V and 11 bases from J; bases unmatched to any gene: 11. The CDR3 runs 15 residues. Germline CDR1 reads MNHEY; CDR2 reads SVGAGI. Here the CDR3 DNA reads TGTGCCAGCAGTGGGGGACTAGCGGGGAACAATGAGCAGTACTTC. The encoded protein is CASSGGLAGNNEQYF.

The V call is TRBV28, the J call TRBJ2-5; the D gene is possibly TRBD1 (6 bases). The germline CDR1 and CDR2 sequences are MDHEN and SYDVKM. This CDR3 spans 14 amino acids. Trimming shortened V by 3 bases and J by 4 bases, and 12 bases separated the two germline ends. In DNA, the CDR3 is TGTGCCAGCAGTTTTGGGGGCAGACTAGAGACCCAGTACTTC. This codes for CASSFGGRLETQYF.

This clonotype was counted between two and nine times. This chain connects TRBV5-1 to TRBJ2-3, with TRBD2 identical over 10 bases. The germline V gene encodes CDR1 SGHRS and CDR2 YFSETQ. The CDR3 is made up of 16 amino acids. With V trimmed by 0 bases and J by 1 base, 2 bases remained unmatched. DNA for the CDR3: TGCGCCAGCAGCTTGGTCCTAGCGGGGGGCACAGATACGCAGTATTTT. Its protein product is CASSLVLAGGTDTQYF.

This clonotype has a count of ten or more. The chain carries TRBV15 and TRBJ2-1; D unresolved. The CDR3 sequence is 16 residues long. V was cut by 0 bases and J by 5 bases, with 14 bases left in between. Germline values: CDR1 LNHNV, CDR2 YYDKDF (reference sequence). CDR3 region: CATSRDMGSANNEQFF. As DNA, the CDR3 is TGTGCCACCAGCAGAGATATGGGGTCGGCAAACAATGAGCAGTTCTTC.

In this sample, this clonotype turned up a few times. CDR3 coding DNA: TGTGCCAGCAGTGAAGCCGCCAGGGGGTATTCACCCCTCCACTTT. The encoded protein is CASSEAARGYSPLHF. The genes are TRBV2 and TRBJ1-6; TRBD1 agrees at 7 bases. The length of the CDR3 is 15 residues. The germline V gene has CDR1 SNHLY and CDR2 FYNNEI. Trimming at V came to 0 bases and at J to 8 bases, leaving 4 bases not matched to a gene.

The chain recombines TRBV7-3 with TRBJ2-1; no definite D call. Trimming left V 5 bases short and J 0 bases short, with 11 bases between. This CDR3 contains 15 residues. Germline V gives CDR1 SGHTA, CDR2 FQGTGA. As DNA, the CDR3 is TGTGCCAGCAGCCCCCGGGCCTCCTCCTACAATGAGCAGTTCTTC. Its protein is CASSPRASSYNEQFF.

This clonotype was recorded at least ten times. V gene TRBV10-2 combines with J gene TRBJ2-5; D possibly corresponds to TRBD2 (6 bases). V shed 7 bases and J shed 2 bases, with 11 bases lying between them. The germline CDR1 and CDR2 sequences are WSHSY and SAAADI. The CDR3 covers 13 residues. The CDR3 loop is CASKTSGQETQYF. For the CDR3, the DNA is TGCGCCAGCAAAACCAGCGGGCAAGAGACCCAGTACTTC.

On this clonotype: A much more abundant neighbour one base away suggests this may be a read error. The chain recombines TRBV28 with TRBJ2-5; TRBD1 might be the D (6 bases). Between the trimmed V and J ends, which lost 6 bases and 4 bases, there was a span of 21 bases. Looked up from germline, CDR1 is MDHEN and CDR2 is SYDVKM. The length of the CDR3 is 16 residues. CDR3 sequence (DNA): TGTGCCAGCAGCCCCGCTTTGGGGGCCGTGGGAGAGACCCAGTACTTC. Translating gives CASSPALGAVGETQYF.

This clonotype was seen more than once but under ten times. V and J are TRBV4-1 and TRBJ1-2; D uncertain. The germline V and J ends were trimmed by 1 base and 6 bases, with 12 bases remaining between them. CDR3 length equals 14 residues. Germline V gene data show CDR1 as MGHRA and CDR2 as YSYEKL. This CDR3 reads CASSQGVPVDGYTF. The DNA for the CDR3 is TGCGCCAGCAGCCAAGGAGTCCCAGTCGATGGCTACACCTTC.

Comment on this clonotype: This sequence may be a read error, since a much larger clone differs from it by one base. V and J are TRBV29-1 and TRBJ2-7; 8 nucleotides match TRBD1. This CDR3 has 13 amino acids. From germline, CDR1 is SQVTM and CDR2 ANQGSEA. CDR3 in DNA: TGCAGCGCCAGGCGACAGGGGAGGACCGAGCGGTACTTC. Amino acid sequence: CSARRQGRTERYF.

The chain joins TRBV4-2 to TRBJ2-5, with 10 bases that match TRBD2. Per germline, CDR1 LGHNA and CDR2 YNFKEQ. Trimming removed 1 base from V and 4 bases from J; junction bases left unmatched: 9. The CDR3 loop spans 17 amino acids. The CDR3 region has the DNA TGTGCCAGCAGCCAAGTGAGTGGTAGCGGGAGGCGAGAGACCCAGTACTTC. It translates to CASSQVSGSGRRETQYF.

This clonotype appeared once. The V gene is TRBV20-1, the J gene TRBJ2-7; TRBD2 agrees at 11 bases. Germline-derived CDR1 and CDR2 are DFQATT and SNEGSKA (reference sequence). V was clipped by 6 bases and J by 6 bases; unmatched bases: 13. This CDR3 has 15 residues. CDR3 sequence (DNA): TGCAGTGCGTTAAGCATAGCGGGAGGGCCGATCGAGCAGTACTTC. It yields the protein CSALSIAGGPIEQYF.